Included here is one T cell receptor (beta chain) sequence, with context. V was clipped by 4 bases and J by 5 bases; unmatched bases: 6. This CDR3 contains 15 residues. Germline V gives CDR1 SGDLS, CDR2 YYNGEE. The data belong to a study of radiation and T cells in renal cell carcinoma. The assay was immunoSEQ multiplex PCR, and TCRdb's table has in-frame clones only and misses some. The sample records approximately 70,000 clones, about 80% being singletons. The time point denotes: blood 4 weeks post-SBRT, at nephrectomy. Treatment meaning: 15 Gy SBRT to primary tumor, nephrectomy 4 weeks later. The rearrangement joins TRBV9 to TRBJ2-3; 11 nucleotides align to TRBD1. The sequence came from a man aged 55 to 70 with renal cell carcinoma. The sequencing used blood, collected from a patient whose treatment included radiotherapy and nephrectomy. CDR3 in DNA: TGTGCCAGCAGCCAAAGGACAGGGGGCGTAGATACGCAGTATTTT. It specifies CASSQRTGGVDTQYF. Drawing the rest from reference TRBV9 and TRBJ2-3, the complete variable domain is DSGVTQTPKHLITATGQRVTLRCSPRSGDLSVYWYQQSLDQGLQFLIQYYNGEERAKGNILERFSAQQFPDLHSELNLSSLELGDSALYFCASSQRTGGVDTQYFGPGTRLTVL.